These 9 T cell receptor beta chains came from one sample sequenced in a study of blood T cell repertoires in COVID-19. Here immunoSEQ multiplex PCR was the method, and the copy in TCRdb shows in-frame clones only, minus some. The top ten clones hold approximately 3.6% of a sample with under 90,000 clones, about 85% of them seen once. Sequencing was performed on peripheral blood. These receptors originate from a woman aged 50 to 60 with COVID-19, enrolled during active disease.

The rearrangement joins TRBV12-3 or TRBV12-4 to TRBJ1-1; the D is unclear. The CDR3 length is 13 residues. The V gene lost 6 bases and the J gene lost 8 bases, with 16 bases spanning the gap. The CDR3 loop reads CASRLMPNPEAFF. CDR3 nucleotides: TGTGCCAGCAGACTCATGCCAAACCCCGAAGCTTTCTTT.

This chain joins TRBV19 and TRBJ2-1; D ambiguous. The V and J ends lost 5 bases and 3 bases respectively, with 11 bases between them. Germline values: CDR1 LNHDA, CDR2 SQIVND (reference sequence). The CDR3 has 14 amino acids. DNA of the CDR3: TGTGCCAGTAGTGTGAGGCCTGTCTACAATGAGCAGTTCTTC. It specifies CASSVRPVYNEQFF.

The rearrangement links TRBV19 to TRBJ1-2; maybe TRBD1 (5 bases). Looked up from germline, CDR1 is LNHDA and CDR2 is SQIVND (reference sequence). The CDR3 sequence is 14 residues long. Trimming removed 2 bases at V and 3 bases at J, with 10 bases between. The CDR3 reads CASSITGTDYGYTF. In nucleotides, the CDR3 is TGTGCCAGTAGTATAACAGGTACCGACTATGGCTACACCTTC.

A few counts support this clone. V is TRBV30 and J is TRBJ1-5; tentative D call: TRBD1 (5 bases). CDR1 and CDR2 (germline): GTSNPN, SVGIG (reference sequence). Trimming shortened V by 0 bases and J by 3 bases, and 12 bases separated the two germline ends. This CDR3 spans 15 amino acids. Written as DNA, the CDR3 is TGTGCCTGGAGTGTAATGGGGGGAAACAATCAGCCCCAGCATTTT. As protein: CAWSVMGGNNQPQHF.

In its sample, this clone was seen a few times. The J gene is TRBJ2-1, the V gene TRBV5-1, with D maybe TRBD2 (6 bases). This CDR3 region has 16 residues. With 1 base removed from V and 5 bases from J, the gap between germline ends came to 16 bases. Germline CDR1 and CDR2: SGHRS and YFSETQ. CDR3 amino acids: CASSLQDAGLNNEQFF. DNA for the CDR3: TGCGCCAGCAGCTTGCAAGACGCGGGACTCAACAATGAGCAGTTCTTC.

The chain has TRBV5-4 and TRBJ2-3; 9 bases align to TRBD2. J lost 6 bases, V lost 3 bases, and 5 bases had no gene match. Germline V lookup: CDR1 SGHNT, CDR2 YYREEE (reference sequence). This CDR3 has 14 residues. Here the CDR3 reads CASSSLAGLDTQYF. In DNA, the CDR3 is TGTGCCAGCAGCTCACTAGCGGGTCTCGATACGCAGTATTTT.

This clone was observed once. The genes are TRBV10-3 and TRBJ1-4; D is possibly TRBD1 (5 bases). The V gene's germline CDR1 is ENHRY and CDR2 SYGVKD. CDR3 length: 17 residues. Trimming took 8 bases from V and 0 from J, leaving 19 bases between them. This chain's CDR3 is CAIAPSHQGATNEKLFF. In nucleotides, the CDR3 is TGTGCCATCGCCCCTTCTCATCAGGGCGCAACTAATGAAAAACTGTTTTTT.

The rearrangement uses TRBV28 and TRBJ1-5; a weak D match, TRBD1 (6 bases). Per germline, CDR1 MDHEN and CDR2 SYDVKM. V lost 7 bases, J lost 5 bases, and 9 bases lay in between. The CDR3 length is 12 residues. The CDR3 protein is CASTQGYQPQHF. CDR3 DNA sequence: TGTGCCAGCACCCAGGGGTATCAGCCCCAGCATTTT.

The genes are TRBV4-2 and TRBJ1-5, with D unclear. There are 15 residues in the CDR3. The germline V gene encodes CDR1 LGHNA and CDR2 YNFKEQ. The V end lost 0 bases, the J end lost 6 bases, and 12 bases lay between the germline ends. The CDR3 protein is CASSQEWRVGQPQHF. CDR3 nucleotides: TGTGCCAGCAGCCAAGAATGGAGGGTTGGTCAGCCCCAGCATTTT.